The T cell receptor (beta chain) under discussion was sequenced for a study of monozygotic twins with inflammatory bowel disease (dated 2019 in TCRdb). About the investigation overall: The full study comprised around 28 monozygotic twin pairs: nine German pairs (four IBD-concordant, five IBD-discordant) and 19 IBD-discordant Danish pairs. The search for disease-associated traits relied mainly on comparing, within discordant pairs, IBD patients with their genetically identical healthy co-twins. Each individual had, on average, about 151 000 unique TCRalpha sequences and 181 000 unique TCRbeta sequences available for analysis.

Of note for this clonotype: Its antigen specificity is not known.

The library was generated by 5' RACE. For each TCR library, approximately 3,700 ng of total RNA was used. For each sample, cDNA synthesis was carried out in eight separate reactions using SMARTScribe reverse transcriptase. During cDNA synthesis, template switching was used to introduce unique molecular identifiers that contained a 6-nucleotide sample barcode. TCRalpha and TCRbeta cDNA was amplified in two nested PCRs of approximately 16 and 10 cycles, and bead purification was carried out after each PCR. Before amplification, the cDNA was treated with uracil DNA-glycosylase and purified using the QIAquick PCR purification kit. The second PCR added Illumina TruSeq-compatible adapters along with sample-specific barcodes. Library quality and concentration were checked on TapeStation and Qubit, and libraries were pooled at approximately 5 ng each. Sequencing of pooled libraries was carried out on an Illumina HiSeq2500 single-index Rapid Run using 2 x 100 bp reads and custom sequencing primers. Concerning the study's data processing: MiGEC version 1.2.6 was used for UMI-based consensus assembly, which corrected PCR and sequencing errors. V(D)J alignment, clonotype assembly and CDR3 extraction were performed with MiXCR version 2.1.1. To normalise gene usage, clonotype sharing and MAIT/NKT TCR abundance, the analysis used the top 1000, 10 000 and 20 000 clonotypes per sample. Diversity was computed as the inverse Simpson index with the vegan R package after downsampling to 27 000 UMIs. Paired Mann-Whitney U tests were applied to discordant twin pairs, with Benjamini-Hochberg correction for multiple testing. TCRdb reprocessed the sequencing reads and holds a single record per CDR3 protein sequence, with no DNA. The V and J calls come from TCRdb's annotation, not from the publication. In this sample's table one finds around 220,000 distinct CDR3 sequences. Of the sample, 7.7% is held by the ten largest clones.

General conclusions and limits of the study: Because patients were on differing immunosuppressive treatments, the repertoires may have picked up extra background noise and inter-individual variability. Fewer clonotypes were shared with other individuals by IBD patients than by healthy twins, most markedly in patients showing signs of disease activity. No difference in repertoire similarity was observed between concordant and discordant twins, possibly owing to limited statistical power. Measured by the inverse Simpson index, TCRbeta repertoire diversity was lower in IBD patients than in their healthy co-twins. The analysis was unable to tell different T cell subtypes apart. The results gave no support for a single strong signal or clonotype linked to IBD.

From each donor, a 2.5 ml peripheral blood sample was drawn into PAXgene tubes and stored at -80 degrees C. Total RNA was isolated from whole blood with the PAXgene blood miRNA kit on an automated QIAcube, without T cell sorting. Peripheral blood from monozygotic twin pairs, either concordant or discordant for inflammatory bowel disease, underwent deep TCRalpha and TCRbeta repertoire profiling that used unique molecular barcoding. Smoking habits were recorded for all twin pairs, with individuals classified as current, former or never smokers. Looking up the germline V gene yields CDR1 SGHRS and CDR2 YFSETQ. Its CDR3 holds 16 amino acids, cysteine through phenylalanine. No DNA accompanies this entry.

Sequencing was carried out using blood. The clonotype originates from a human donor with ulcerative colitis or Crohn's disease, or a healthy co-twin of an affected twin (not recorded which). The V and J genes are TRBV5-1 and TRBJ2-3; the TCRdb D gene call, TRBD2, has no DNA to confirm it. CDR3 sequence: CASSRGTSESTDTQYF.